This T cell receptor (beta chain) was found in a study of identical twins. This clonotype was observed a few times. CDR1 SGHTA and CDR2 FQGNSA come from the germline V gene. J gave up 4 bases and V 3 bases, and 2 bases lay outside the gene matches. This CDR3 region has 14 residues. TCRdb re-called the 5' RACE reads through MiXCR, storing one row per CDR3 protein. The sample lists hundreds of thousands of distinct CDR3 sequences; 8% to 9% were seen once. The sample was also linked to a second study, of yellow fever vaccine responses in identical twins.

This TCR derives from a woman aged 18 to 35 in good health. This chain joins TRBV7-2 and TRBJ2-3, with TRBD2 matching 9 bases. Sequences were obtained from PBMCs. Written as DNA, the CDR3 is TGTGCCAGCAGCTTCATAGCGGGGGCAGATACGCAGTATTTT. This encodes CASSFIAGADTQYF. The full variable domain, with the rest looked up from reference TRBV7-2 and TRBJ2-3, is GAGVSQSPSNKVTEKGKDVELRCDPISGHTALYWYRQSLGQGLEFLIYFQGNSAPDKSGLPSDRFSAERTGGSVSTLTIQRTQQEDSAVYLCASSFIAGADTQYFGPGTRLTVL.